The clone carrying this TCR beta chain was seen many times. With a J-beta primer mix and a sample-barcoded 5' primer, a second PCR ran about 7 to 12 cycles. TCRdb reprocessed the 5' RACE reads with MiXCR, giving one entry per CDR3 protein. The sample includes some 1 million distinct CDR3 sequences, roughly 45% seen only once; the top ten take approximately 20%. This entry belongs to a study of blood T cells in healthy people across ages. V lost 8 bases and J lost 5, with 15 bases in between. Germline V gene sequence: CDR1 MNHEY, CDR2 SVGAGI. This CDR3 comprises 13 residues. What was sequenced was blood. This chain links TRBV6-5 with TRBJ2-5, with no clear D. This receptor was taken from a woman aged 60-75 years in good health. The DNA of the CDR3 is TGTGCCAGCGTCACAAATCTAGGGGAGACCCAGTACTTC. This sequence encodes CASVTNLGETQYF.